This T cell receptor (beta chain) derives from a study of T cell responses to AZD1222 COVID-19 vaccine. Study-level results: As reported, nearly half of all spike-specific TCRs target variant regions that are unmutated. Spike-wide vaccine-associated CD4 TCRs dominated at 160-218 and 743-854. The donors showed a predominance of white British ancestry and of females, with possible underestimation of clonal diversity.

The repertoire was sequenced with immunoSEQ multiplex PCR; TCRdb's copy has only in-frame clones and lacks some. This table has 100,000 to 120,000 clones, about 87% appearing once. V was trimmed by 0 bases and J by 0 bases, leaving 10 bases between them. The germline V gene has CDR1 SGHRS and CDR2 YFSETQ. The CDR3 spans 15 residues. A word on this clone: Its target is not known.

The TCR was taken from an adult in good health. The chain employs TRBV5-1 and TRBJ2-7; unclear D gene. This material consisted of peripheral blood, taken on day 0 of AZD1222 vaccination. CDR3 DNA: TGCGCCAGCAGCTTGGGATCAACAAGCTCCTACGAGCAGTACTTC. Protein sequence: CASSLGSTSSYEQYF.